Included here is one T cell receptor beta chain sequence, with context. Profiling relied on immunoSEQ multiplex PCR, and the TCRdb table lists in-frame clones only, not all of them. Here the sample spans 28,000 or so clones, around 85% being singletons. The data originate from a study of OX40 agonist ivuxolimab in advanced cancers. Study as a whole: All patients had ivuxolimab intravenously every 2 weeks at 0.01 to 10 mg/kg. At under 85% male, the cohort had a mean age of approximately 64 years, ranging from 23 to 79.

The CDR3 runs to 16 residues. Per germline, CDR1 SGHNT and CDR2 YYREEE (reference sequence). Trimming took 3 bases from V and 2 from J; bases not matched to a gene: 4. Sequencing was performed on CD4+ or CD8+ T cells sorted from blood, taken in a trial of the OX40 agonist ivuxolimab. The receptor comes from an adult with an advanced solid tumor such as melanoma, head and neck, liver or kidney cancer. The rearrangement uses TRBV5-4 and TRBJ2-7; 14 positions agree with TRBD2. For the CDR3, the DNA is TGTGCCAGCAGCTGGGGACTAGCGGGGGCCACCTACGAGCAGTACTTC. Encoded protein: CASSWGLAGATYEQYF.